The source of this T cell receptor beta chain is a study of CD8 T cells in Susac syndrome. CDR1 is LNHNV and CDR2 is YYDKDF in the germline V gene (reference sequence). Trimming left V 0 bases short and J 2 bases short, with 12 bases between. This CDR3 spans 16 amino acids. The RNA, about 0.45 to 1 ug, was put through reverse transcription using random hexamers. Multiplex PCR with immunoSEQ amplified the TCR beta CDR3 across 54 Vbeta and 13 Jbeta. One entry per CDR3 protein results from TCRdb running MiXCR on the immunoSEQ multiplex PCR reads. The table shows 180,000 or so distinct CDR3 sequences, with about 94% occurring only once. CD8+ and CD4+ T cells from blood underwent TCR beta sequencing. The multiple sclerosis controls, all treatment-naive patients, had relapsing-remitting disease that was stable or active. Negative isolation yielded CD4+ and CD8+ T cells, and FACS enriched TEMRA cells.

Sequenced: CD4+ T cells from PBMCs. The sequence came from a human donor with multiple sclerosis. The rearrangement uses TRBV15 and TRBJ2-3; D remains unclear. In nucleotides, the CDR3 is TGTGCCACCAGCAGAGATATTGGGCGCTACACAGATACGCAGTATTTT. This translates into CATSRDIGRYTDTQYF.